This passage covers 11 T cell receptor beta chains from one sample sequenced in a study of beta chain features in type 1 diabetes. Findings of the study overall: For Type 1 diabetes patients, all four CD4+ subsets carried TCRB CDR3s that were moderately but significantly shorter.

Their recognized antigens are unknown. Isolated RNA was reverse transcribed in full, so expressed TCRB transcripts were sequenced. Only in-frame clones appear in the TCRdb table, and some are missing; sequencing was by immunoSEQ multiplex PCR. Among around 600,000 clones, around 11% were seen once, and the ten largest hold more than 0.09%. Specimen: naive CD4+ T cells from blood. The source of these receptors is a young man with type 1 diabetes.

This chain uses TRBV28 with TRBJ1-2, with D unclear. The CDR3 is 14 amino acids. Per the germline V gene, CDR1 is MDHEN and CDR2 is SYDVKM. The V end lost 3 bases, the J end lost 0 bases, and 8 bases lay between the germline ends. The CDR3 DNA sequence: TGTGCCAGCAGTTTTATAGGGTCTAACTATGGCTACACCTTC. This encodes CASSFIGSNYGYTF.

This clone was detected only a few times. V and J are TRBV29-1 and TRBJ1-4, with TRBD1 as a possible D gene (6 bases). V was shortened by 6 bases and J by 2 bases, with 16 bases between the two germline ends. CDR1 SQVTM and CDR2 ANQGSEA come from the germline V gene. The length of the CDR3 is 15 residues. This chain's CDR3 is CSVSDRQATNEKLFF. The CDR3 coding sequence is TGCAGCGTCTCCGACCGACAGGCCACTAATGAAAAACTGTTTTTT.

The V call is TRBV4-3, the J call TRBJ1-4; possibly TRBD1 for D (6 bases). There are 16 residues in the CDR3. Between the trimmed V and J ends, which lost 4 bases and 3 bases, there was a span of 15 bases. The germline gives CDR1 LGHNA, CDR2 YSLEER. Here the CDR3 DNA reads TGCGCCAGCAGCCCTGGAAGGGGGGAGGCTAATGAAAAACTGTTTTTT. Its translation is CASSPGRGEANEKLFF.

This clone was observed a handful of times. This same CDR3 is encoded by further DNA sequences in the sample. The chain joins TRBV7-2 to TRBJ2-2; no clear D gene. The CDR3 length is 13 residues. The V end was cut by 1 base, the J end by 6 bases, with 6 bases between. The V gene's germline CDR1 is SGHTA and CDR2 FQGNSA. CDR3 in DNA: TGTGCCAGCAGCTTAGTTGGGGCCGGGGAGCTGTTTTTT. Its translation: CASSLVGAGELFF.

The genes are TRBV9 and TRBJ1-1; D uncertain. CDR1 is SGDLS and CDR2 is YYNGEE in the germline V gene. With 4 bases removed from V and 6 bases from J, the gap between germline ends came to 16 bases. The CDR3 length is 14 residues. The CDR3 DNA sequence: TGTGCCAGCAGCATGGGAGGGCGCGGAGCTGAAGCTTTCTTT. It yields the protein CASSMGGRGAEAFF. The full variable domain, with the rest looked up from reference TRBV9 and TRBJ1-1, is DSGVTQTPKHLITATGQRVTLRCSPRSGDLSVYWYQQSLDQGLQFLIQYYNGEERAKGNILERFSAQQFPDLHSELNLSSLELGDSALYFCASSMGGRGAEAFFGQGTRLTVV.

The chain recombines TRBV7-2 with TRBJ2-2; 12 nucleotides align to TRBD1. The V gene's germline CDR1 is SGHTA and CDR2 FQGNSA. Trimming removed 5 bases from V and 7 bases from J; junction bases left unmatched: 5. This CDR3 region has 15 residues. The CDR3 reads CASSPGQGAGGELFF. For the CDR3, the DNA is TGTGCCAGCAGCCCGGGACAGGGGGCCGGCGGGGAGCTGTTTTTT. Together with reference TRBV7-2 and TRBJ2-2, the CDR3 gives the full variable domain: GAGVSQSPSNKVTEKGKDVELRCDPISGHTALYWYRQSLGQGLEFLIYFQGNSAPDKSGLPSDRFSAERTGGSVSTLTIQRTQQEDSAVYLCASSPGQGAGGELFFGEGSRLTVL.

The sample holds a few counts of this clone. The chain carries TRBV4-3 and TRBJ2-2; D unresolved. V shed 0 bases and J shed 4 bases, with 6 bases lying between them. CDR3 length: 14 residues. CDR1 LGHNA and CDR2 YSLEER come from the germline V gene. The CDR3 region has the DNA TGCGCCAGCAGCCAAGAGGGGTCCACCGGGGAGCTGTTTTTT. This translates into CASSQEGSTGELFF.

This chain uses TRBV11-2 with TRBJ2-5; weak D call: TRBD1 (6 bases). Germline V gene lookup returns CDR1 SGHAT and CDR2 FQNNGV. Trimming removed 5 bases from V and 5 bases from J, with 15 bases in between. The CDR3 loop spans 14 amino acids. The CDR3 coding sequence is TGTGCCAGCAGCGAACAGGGCCCTAGGGAGACCCAGTACTTC. Amino acids: CASSEQGPRETQYF.

This clone appeared once. The rearrangement joins TRBV7-2 to TRBJ2-7, with 7 bases lining up with TRBD2. CDR1 and CDR2 (germline): SGHTA, FQGNSA. Trimming removed 3 bases from V and 8 bases from J; junction bases left unmatched: 10. The CDR3 is 14 amino acids. This CDR3 reads CASSFSGLGGQQYF. The CDR3 DNA is TGTGCCAGCAGCTTTAGCGGGTTGGGCGGGCAGCAGTACTTC.

This clone was counted a few times. V is TRBV12-2 and J is TRBJ2-7; the table assigns TRBD2, which was not confirmed against the DNA. TRBV12-2 is a pseudogene segment. This CDR3 region has 15 residues. The DNA of the CDR3 is TGTGCAAGTCGCTTGAGGAGCGGGGGGTCTGCCGAGCAGTACTTC. Protein sequence: CASRLRSGGSAEQYF.

This clone has more than one count but fewer than ten. This chain joins TRBV7-8 and TRBJ2-2; the match to TRBD2 covers 10 bases. The CDR3 loop spans 18 amino acids. CDR1 is SGHVS and CDR2 is FQNEAQ in the germline V gene. With V trimmed by 1 base and J by 0 bases, 5 bases remained unmatched. The CDR3 coding sequence is TGTGCCAGCAGCTTAGATGCTAGCGGGGGCCCGAACACCGGGGAGCTGTTTTTT. It yields the protein CASSLDASGGPNTGELFF.